This T cell receptor beta chain was recorded in a study of early T cells in non-severe SARS-CoV-2 infection. About the research overall: Chains from this unsorted whole-blood bulk RNA could not be paired.

As part of library construction, unique molecular identifiers were attached to individual cDNA molecules. In TCRdb, the 5' RACE reads were re-called with MiXCR into one record per CDR3 protein. The sample has about 48,000 distinct CDR3 sequences; about 7.8% are singletons. This clonotype was counted at least ten times. The antigen remains undetermined. Study-level results: Sequences matched to VDJdb favored anti-spike CD8 responses, while private and CD4 specificities were missed.

Germline V gene sequence: CDR1 SNHLY, CDR2 FYNNEI. Unmatched junction bases numbered 3, after V lost 3 bases and J lost 0 bases. CDR3 length: 16 amino acids. The clonotype was recovered from an adult who was a healthcare worker with PCR-confirmed SARS-CoV-2 infection or an uninfected control (not recorded which). This chain links TRBV2 with TRBJ2-3, with 10 bases identical to TRBD2. Sequencing was carried out using whole blood. The CDR3 loop reads CASSESAGGSTDTQYF. The CDR3 DNA sequence: TGTGCCAGCAGTGAGTCAGCGGGGGGGAGCACAGATACGCAGTATTTT.